This T cell receptor beta chain came from a study of T-cell reconstitution after alpha-beta-depleted transplantation in children. TCRbeta library preparation incorporated unique molecular identifiers. MiXCR, run by TCRdb on the PCR reads, gives a single entry per CDR3 protein. The sample has 350,000 to 450,000 distinct CDR3 sequences, approximately 20% seen once. The sequence was obtained from a human donor who donated a stem cell graft to a child with acute myeloid leukemia. Sequences were derived from PBMCs from the stem cell graft donor, sampled from the stem cell graft.

CDR3 in amino acids: CSAFQLLTPTDTQYF. The CDR3 DNA sequence: TGCAGTGCTTTTCAACTACTCACACCCACAGATACGCAGTATTTT. The chain uses TRBV20-1 and TRBJ2-3; D unresolved. The CDR3 runs to 15 residues. Germline V gene sequence: CDR1 DFQATT, CDR2 SNEGSKA (reference sequence). With 5 bases removed from V and 2 bases from J, the gap between germline ends came to 17 bases.